Listed here are 23 T cell receptor beta chains from one sample, sequenced in a study of cytomegalovirus exposure and HLA in healthy donors. Primers included in the PCR were 60 Vbeta and 13 Jbeta primers. Libraries were prepared by immunoSEQ multiplex PCR; TCRdb keeps only in-frame clonotypes and omits some of them. The sample shows approximately 110,000 clones, around three quarters of them seen only once. The sequencing input was PBMCs. The receptors here all came from a woman aged 40 to 50 in good health and CMV-seropositive.

This clone was detected only once. The J gene is TRBJ2-1, the V gene TRBV13; possibly TRBD2 for D (6 bases). V dropped 7 bases and J dropped 5 bases, with 21 bases sitting between them. Germline-derived CDR1 and CDR2 are PRHDT and FYEKMQ (reference sequence). This CDR3 comprises 16 residues. The CDR3 spells CASNPSGGLLNNEQFF. CDR3 in DNA: TGTGCCAGCAACCCGAGTGGGGGACTTCTAAACAATGAGCAGTTCTTC.

This clone has a handful of counts. The chain is built from TRBV7-9 and TRBJ1-2; no firm D call. The ends were cut back, 1 base at V and 3 bases at J, with 6 bases in the middle. The CDR3 contains 13 residues. The germline CDR1 and CDR2 sequences are SEHNR and FQNEAQ (reference sequence). The CDR3 loop is CASSLGQDYGYTF. The CDR3, as DNA: TGTGCCAGCAGCTTAGGCCAGGACTATGGCTACACCTTC.

The V and J genes are TRBV30 and TRBJ2-7; 9 nucleotides line up with TRBD2. Germline V gene lookup returns CDR1 GTSNPN and CDR2 SVGIG (reference sequence). This CDR3 has 13 amino acids. J was trimmed by 6 bases and V by 4 bases; bases with no gene match: 7. CDR3 region: CAWNAGGPGEQYF. In DNA form, the CDR3 reads TGTGCCTGGAACGCGGGAGGGCCGGGCGAGCAGTACTTC.

The rearrangement uses TRBV7-9 and TRBJ1-1; D not certain. Trimming stripped 2 bases from V and 1 base from J, with 5 bases between. This CDR3 spans 13 amino acids. In germline, CDR1 is SEHNR, CDR2 FQNEAQ (reference sequence). The CDR3 coding sequence is TGTGCCAGCAGCTTATCAGGGAACACTGAAGCTTTCTTT. This sequence encodes CASSLSGNTEAFF.

Here the CDR3 reads CASSLLQGGTEAFF. CDR3 sequence (DNA): TGTGCCAGCAGCTTACTACAGGGGGGCACTGAAGCTTTCTTT. The chain is built from TRBV7-2 and TRBJ1-1; TRBD1 agrees at 8 bases. Looked up from germline, CDR1 is SGHTA and CDR2 is FQGNSA. V gave up 2 bases and J gave up 4 bases; unmatched junction bases: 3. The CDR3 has 14 residues. Full variable domain (rest looked up from reference TRBV7-2 and TRBJ1-1): GAGVSQSPSNKVTEKGKDVELRCDPISGHTALYWYRQSLGQGLEFLIYFQGNSAPDKSGLPSDRFSAERTGGSVSTLTIQRTQQEDSAVYLCASSLLQGGTEAFFGQGTRLTVV.

The CDR3 reads CASSDSTGDGYTF. CDR3 sequence (DNA): TGTGCCAGCAGTGACTCGACAGGGGATGGCTACACCTTC. This chain uses TRBV6-4 with TRBJ1-2, with 8 bases that match TRBD1. Germline loops: CDR1 MRHNA, CDR2 SNTAGT. V dropped 0 bases and J dropped 6; count of bases not matched to a gene: 0. The CDR3 spans 13 residues.

This clone is a singleton in its sample. The rearrangement joins TRBV2 to TRBJ2-5, with 7 bases identical to TRBD2. Near its end, the DNA agrees better with TRBJ2-7, so the J call may be wrong. The CDR3 has 16 residues. Germline values: CDR1 SNHLY, CDR2 FYNNEI. CDR3 amino acids: CASSEFVRPGGSEQYF. The DNA of the CDR3 is TGTGCCAGCAGTGAATTTGTCCGACCGGGGGGAAGCGAGCAGTACTTC.

On this clone itself: An end of the junction does not agree with germline; a read error may underlie this. The gene calls are TRBV7-9 and TRBJ1-4, with a weak D call TRBD1 (6 bases). The CDR3 length is 16 residues. The germline CDR1 and CDR2 sequences are SEHNR and FQNEAQ (reference sequence). The CDR3 spells CSSSSGRRGGNEKLFF. DNA for the CDR3: TGTTCCAGCAGCTCCGGCCGAAGGGGGGGGAATGAAAAACTGTTTTTT.

This clone was recorded once. The chain couples TRBV30 to TRBJ2-5; maybe TRBD1 (5 bases). The CDR3 is 15 amino acids. Germline V lookup: CDR1 GTSNPN, CDR2 SVGIG (reference sequence). V lost 3 bases, J lost 3 bases, and 17 bases lay in between. In DNA, the CDR3 is TGTGCCTGGAGCCCCCTTAGGGGCCTCGAAGAGACCCAGTACTTC. It translates to CAWSPLRGLEETQYF.

In this sample, this clone turned up once. This chain links TRBV18 with TRBJ2-7, with 8 bases fitting TRBD1. CDR1 is KGHSH and CDR2 is LQKENI in the germline V gene. The CDR3 spans 16 residues. V trimming: 3 bases; J trimming: 5 bases; junction bases outside the gene matches: 12. The CDR3 spells CASSPLKGQGIHEQYF. Here the CDR3 DNA reads TGTGCCAGCTCACCGCTTAAAGGACAGGGCATCCACGAGCAGTACTTC.

This clone was seen more than once but under ten times. The V call is TRBV30, the J call TRBJ2-3; TRBD2 aligns across 7 bases. V lost 0 bases, J lost 9 bases, and 9 bases stayed unmatched. Germline V gives CDR1 GTSNPN, CDR2 SVGIG (reference sequence). This CDR3 spans 14 amino acids. CDR3 sequence reads: CAWSVWSARGTQYF. The DNA for the CDR3 is TGTGCCTGGAGTGTATGGAGCGCGCGGGGGACGCAGTATTTT.

The rearrangement links TRBV7-8 to TRBJ1-5; 10 bases match TRBD1. CDR3 size: 15 residues. Germline trimming cut 4 bases from V and 4 bases from J; bases unmatched to any gene: 4. The V gene's germline CDR1 is SGHVS and CDR2 FQNEAQ. This chain's CDR3 is CASSSGQGRNQPQHF. The CDR3 nucleotides read TGTGCCAGCAGCTCGGGACAGGGGAGGAATCAGCCCCAGCATTTT.

This clone was found a few times. V usage is TRBV6-5 and J usage is TRBJ2-7; 7 positions agree with TRBD1. The CDR3 is made up of 14 amino acids. V dropped 2 bases and J dropped 4; count of bases not matched to a gene: 5. Germline V gene data show CDR1 as MNHEY and CDR2 as SVGAGI. The CDR3, as DNA: TGTGCCAGCAGTTACCGGGACAGCAGTTACGAGCAGTACTTC. Amino acid sequence: CASSYRDSSYEQYF.

This clone was detected only a few times. The chain combines TRBV21-1 with TRBJ2-2; the D call TRBD2 from the table was never checked on the DNA. TRBV21-1 is described as a pseudogene. This CDR3 has 17 amino acids. In DNA form, the CDR3 reads TGTGCCAGCAGCAAACTAGCGGGAGGCGCGAACACCGGGGAGCTGTTTTTT. Protein: CASSKLAGGANTGELFF.

This chain links TRBV5-8 with TRBJ2-2; 10 bases align to TRBD2. V shed 2 bases, J shed 6 bases, and the junction held 4 bases outside the gene matches. The CDR3 has 15 residues. From germline, CDR1 is SGHTS and CDR2 YDEGEE. The chain's CDR3 is CASSLAGGQPGELFF. CDR3 nucleotide sequence: TGTGCCAGCAGCTTAGCGGGAGGGCAGCCCGGGGAGCTGTTTTTT.

The CDR3 DNA is TGTGCCAGCAGTGAGAAGATATCGGGGAATCAGCCCCAGCATTTT. It codes for CASSEKISGNQPQHF. The rearrangement links TRBV6-1 to TRBJ1-5, with no clear D. The germline gives CDR1 MNHNS, CDR2 SASEGT. The CDR3 covers 15 residues. Deletions cut 3 bases from V and 4 bases from J, with 13 bases between.

This clone was counted a few times. The CDR3 sequence is CASSLAFSNTEAFF. CDR3 coding DNA: TGTGCCAGCAGCTTGGCCTTTTCGAACACTGAAGCTTTCTTT. The chain joins TRBV5-6 to TRBJ1-1; D call uncertain. The germline CDR1 and CDR2 sequences are SGHDT and YYEEEE. The CDR3 contains 14 residues. The V end lost 0 bases, the J end lost 1 base, and 7 bases lay between the germline ends.

Only a few counts were recorded for this clone. V gene TRBV11-1 combines with J gene TRBJ1-1; 9 nucleotides line up with TRBD1. The CDR3 spans 15 residues. In germline, CDR1 is SGHAT, CDR2 FQDESV (reference sequence). V gave up 0 bases and J gave up 5 bases; unmatched junction bases: 4. This chain's CDR3 is CASSLAQGARTEAFF. In nucleotides, the CDR3 is TGTGCCAGCAGCTTAGCACAGGGGGCGCGGACTGAAGCTTTCTTT.

The chain employs TRBV18 and TRBJ2-7; possible D gene TRBD1, 6 bases. Trimming removed 0 bases from V and 2 bases from J, with 14 bases in between. CDR1 and CDR2 (germline): KGHSH, LQKENI. The CDR3 has 16 residues. The CDR3 sequence is CASSPPQGASPYEQYF. The CDR3 coding sequence is TGTGCCAGCTCACCACCACAGGGTGCGTCCCCCTACGAGCAGTACTTC.

CDR3 sequence (DNA): TGTGCCAGCAGCCAGGGCGATGAGCAGTTCTTC. Its translation is CASSQGDEQFF. The chain uses TRBV7-3 and TRBJ2-1, with D perhaps TRBD1 (5 bases). Germline V gene sequence: CDR1 SGHTA, CDR2 FQGTGA. The ends were cut back, 5 bases at V and 8 bases at J, with 7 bases in the middle. The CDR3 runs to 11 residues.

This chain links TRBV7-9 with TRBJ2-1; 7 bases are a match to TRBD1. The CDR3 runs to 14 residues. With 7 bases clipped from V and 3 bases from J, the junction kept 6 bases outside the gene matches. CDR1 is SEHNR, CDR2 FQNEAQ, per germline (reference sequence). The CDR3 DNA follows: TGTGCCAGCACCCCGACAGGGATCTACAATGAGCAGTTCTTC. Amino acids: CASTPTGIYNEQFF.

The V and J genes are TRBV6-6 and TRBJ2-1, with D perhaps TRBD2 (7 bases). CDR3 length: 15 amino acids. Germline V gene data show CDR1 as MNHNY and CDR2 as SVGAGI (reference sequence). Trimming took off 5 bases at V and 0 bases at J, with 11 bases between the two ends. CDR3 amino acids: CASSLRGGSYNEQFF. CDR3 nucleotide sequence: TGTGCCAGCAGTCTAAGGGGGGGCTCCTACAATGAGCAGTTCTTC.

V gene TRBV7-8 combines with J gene TRBJ2-7; TRBD2 agrees at 8 bases. The V segment lost 3 bases and the J segment 3 bases; nucleotides outside the gene matches: 7. Looked up from germline, CDR1 is SGHVS and CDR2 is FQNEAQ. The CDR3 loop spans 15 amino acids. CDR3 in DNA: TGTGCCAGCAGCTTTGGCGGGAGGACTCTCTACGAGCAGTACTTC. Its protein is CASSFGGRTLYEQYF. The full variable domain, with the rest looked up from reference TRBV7-8 and TRBJ2-7, is GAGVSQSPRYKVAKRGQDVALRCDPISGHVSLFWYQQALGQGPEFLTYFQNEAQLDKSGLPSDRFFAERPEGSVSTLKIQRTQQEDSAVYLCASSFGGRTLYEQYFGPGTRLTVT.